This passage covers 26 T cell receptor beta chains from one sample sequenced in a study of control samples from healthy donors and cancer patients. Repertoires were generated with immunoSEQ multiplex PCR, while TCRdb's copy carries only in-frame clones and drops some. This table holds roughly 25,000 clones, about nine tenths found once. Sample: PBMCs. The receptors come from a man in his forties or fifties with lung cancer.

The chain employs TRBV6-2 or TRBV6-3 and TRBJ1-2; D possibly corresponds to TRBD1 (6 bases). Germline V lookup: CDR1 MNHEY, CDR2 SVGEGT. The CDR3 contains 14 residues. V lost 4 bases to trimming and J lost 3 bases, with 12 bases between them. DNA for the CDR3: TGTGCCAGCAGTTCACAGGGCCCCTACTATGGCTACACCTTC. Translating it yields CASSSQGPYYGYTF.

The chain is built from TRBV12-5 and TRBJ1-6, with no clear D. Germline V lookup: CDR1 LGHNT, CDR2 FRNRAP. The V gene lost 3 bases and the J gene lost 12 bases, with 9 bases spanning the gap. This CDR3 contains 12 residues. CDR3 loop: CASGFNTGPLHF. Written as DNA, the CDR3 is TGTGCTAGTGGTTTTAATACTGGACCCCTCCACTTT.

This clone was detected a few times. The chain links TRBV3-1 (or the pseudogene TRBV3-2) to TRBJ1-3; TRBD1 matches 8 bases. Germline V gene sequence: CDR1 LGHDT, CDR2 YNNKEL (reference sequence). V lost 4 bases and J lost 4; bases outside the gene matches: 6. The CDR3 spans 15 residues. CDR3 in amino acids: CASSPGTGQGNTIYF. In DNA, the CDR3 is TGTGCCAGCAGCCCTGGGACAGGCCAAGGAAACACCATATATTTT.

The chain is built from TRBV28 and TRBJ2-1, with D unresolved. The CDR3 extends over 11 amino acids. CDR1 is MDHEN and CDR2 is SYDVKM in the germline V gene. V lost 1 base and J 12 bases, leaving 7 bases between the germline ends. The CDR3 DNA is TGTGCCAGCAGTTTATCCCGACTGCAGTTCTTC. Residues: CASSLSRLQFF.

The rearrangement links TRBV10-2 to TRBJ2-1, with 12 bases identical to TRBD2. Germline trimming cut 7 bases from V and 4 bases from J; bases unmatched to any gene: 2. CDR3 length: 14 amino acids. The V gene's germline CDR1 is WSHSY and CDR2 SAAADI. In DNA, the CDR3 is TGCGCCAGCAATGGACTAGCGGGGTACAATGAGCAGTTCTTC. This gives the protein CASNGLAGYNEQFF.

V and J are TRBV4-1 and TRBJ2-5; no clear D. V lost 2 bases and J 5 bases, leaving 9 bases between the germline ends. CDR1 and CDR2 (germline): MGHRA, YSYEKL. The CDR3 runs 13 residues. CDR3 in amino acids: CASSQYTRETQYF. CDR3 sequence (DNA): TGCGCCAGCAGCCAATATACCCGGGAGACCCAGTACTTC.

The chain links TRBV10-3 to TRBJ2-7; D gene uncertain. The germline CDR1 and CDR2 sequences are ENHRY and SYGVKD. The CDR3 runs to 14 residues. V lost 5 bases and J lost 6, with 17 bases in between. Here the CDR3 DNA reads TGTGCCATCAGTAAGTATTCGACATCTCCCGAGCAGTACTTC. It codes for CAISKYSTSPEQYF.

The rearrangement joins TRBV7-2 to TRBJ2-3; TRBD1 or TRBD2 may be the D gene (5 bases each). Per germline, CDR1 SGHTA and CDR2 FQGNSA. Between the trimmed V and J ends, which lost 1 base and 9 bases, there was a span of 20 bases. This CDR3 has 16 amino acids. The CDR3 bases are TGTGCCAGCAGCTTAGTCGGGACCCTCAATGGCGGAACGCAGTATTTT. As protein: CASSLVGTLNGGTQYF.

The gene calls are TRBV19 and TRBJ2-3; D not resolved. Germline CDR1 and CDR2: LNHDA and SQIVND (reference sequence). The V gene lost 9 bases and the J gene lost 4 bases, with 14 bases spanning the gap. CDR3 length: 13 residues. CDR3 amino acids: CASTPSQADTQYF. CDR3 nucleotide sequence: TGTGCCAGCACCCCGAGCCAAGCAGATACGCAGTATTTT.

The rearrangement uses TRBV9 and TRBJ1-1; D gene unclear. Germline CDR1 and CDR2: SGDLS and YYNGEE. V lost 0 bases, J lost 5 bases, and 11 bases lay in between. The length of the CDR3 is 14 residues. The CDR3 DNA follows: TGTGCCAGCAGCGTAGGGCCCCCTGGGACTGAAGCTTTCTTT. Residues: CASSVGPPGTEAFF.

This chain joins TRBV9 and TRBJ1-1; 7 bases align to TRBD1. V was clipped by 4 bases and J by 4 bases; unmatched bases: 7. The CDR3 is made up of 14 amino acids. The germline CDR1 and CDR2 sequences are SGDLS and YYNGEE. The CDR3 DNA reads as TGTGCCAGCAGCCCAGGGGGGCTGGGCACTGAAGCTTTCTTT. It specifies CASSPGGLGTEAFF.

This clone was recorded only once. Written as DNA, the CDR3 is TGTGCCAGCAGCCCCCCCCGGACAGGGGATTTCGGGGAGCTGTTTTTT. Its translation is CASSPPRTGDFGELFF. The rearrangement uses TRBV2 and TRBJ2-2; 9 bases map to TRBD1. The germline V gene encodes CDR1 SNHLY and CDR2 FYNNEI. The CDR3 spans 16 residues. V was pared by 6 bases and J by 7 bases, with 12 bases of the junction left unmatched.

This chain links TRBV11-2 with TRBJ2-3, with 7 bases matching TRBD1. The V gene end was trimmed by 5 bases and the J gene end by 6 bases; junction bases not matched to a gene: 5. The CDR3 is 13 amino acids. Germline CDR1 is SGHAT and CDR2 is FQNNGV. CDR3 residues: CASSTKQGDTQYF. CDR3 bases: TGTGCCAGCAGCACAAAACAGGGGGATACGCAGTATTTT.

The chain carries TRBV15 and TRBJ2-7; tentatively, D is TRBD1 or TRBD2 (5 bases each). The V end lost 3 bases, the J end lost 5 bases, and 8 bases lay between the germline ends. Germline CDR1 is LNHNV and CDR2 is YYDKDF (reference sequence). This CDR3 region has 12 residues. DNA for the CDR3: TGTGCCACCAGCAGCCTGGGGGACGAGCAGTACTTC. Amino acid sequence: CATSSLGDEQYF.

This clone has only one observation. The chain couples TRBV7-3 to TRBJ1-1, with unresolved D. Germline V CDR1 and CDR2: SGHTA, FQGTGA. There are 15 residues in the CDR3. V was trimmed by 2 bases and J by 0 bases, leaving 10 bases between them. DNA of the CDR3: TGTGCCAGCAGCTTAGCGGCGGGGTTGAACACTGAAGCTTTCTTT. Translated: CASSLAAGLNTEAFF.

The chain employs TRBV10-3 and TRBJ1-1; TRBD1 matches 8 bases. This CDR3 has 17 residues. CDR1 and CDR2 from the germline V gene are ENHRY and SYGVKD. J gave up 5 bases and V 2 bases, and 13 bases lay outside the gene matches. CDR3 nucleotide sequence: TGTGCCATCAGTGAGGGGACCGGGAGGACAGGGAGGACTGAAGCTTTCTTT. It yields the protein CAISEGTGRTGRTEAFF.

The J gene is TRBJ1-2, the V gene TRBV19; a possible D gene is TRBD1 (5 bases). Trimming took off 10 bases at V and 3 bases at J, with 18 bases between the two ends. The CDR3 totals 14 residues. Germline V CDR1 and CDR2: LNHDA, SQIVND (reference sequence). This chain's CDR3 is CATKRRGTDYGYTF. As DNA, the CDR3 is TGTGCCACCAAAAGACGGGGGACTGACTATGGCTACACCTTC.

The CDR3 region is CASSPASGNTIYF. In DNA form, the CDR3 reads TGTGCCAGCTCTCCGGCCTCTGGAAACACCATATATTTT. The chain employs TRBV6-6 and TRBJ1-3; D is undetermined. The germline gives CDR1 MNHNY, CDR2 SVGAGI (reference sequence). The CDR3 loop spans 13 amino acids. V dropped 8 bases and J dropped 0 bases, with 8 bases sitting between them.

J is TRBJ2-2 and V is TRBV6-6; 11 bases match TRBD1. The CDR3 runs to 15 residues. Germline V gene lookup returns CDR1 MNHNY and CDR2 SVGAGI (reference sequence). The ends lost 6 bases at V and 2 bases at J; junction bases unmatched: 2. The CDR3 spells CASRRTGGNTGELFF. The CDR3 DNA is TGTGCCAGCAGGCGGACAGGGGGCAACACCGGGGAGCTGTTTTTT.

This clone occurred a few times. The V and J genes are TRBV24-1 and TRBJ1-2; D uncertain. Trimming stripped 2 bases from V and 7 bases from J, with 7 bases between. Germline values: CDR1 KGHDR, CDR2 SFDVKD. The CDR3 sequence is 12 residues long. CDR3 in DNA: TGTGCCACCAGTGATTCGACAATTGGCTACACCTTC. It translates to CATSDSTIGYTF.

CDR3 bases: TGCGCCAGCAGCCTGGGGCGGGGGGGCACAGATACGCAGTATTTT. Translation gives CASSLGRGGTDTQYF. V gene TRBV4-3 combines with J gene TRBJ2-3, with 8 bases fitting TRBD2. The CDR3 is 15 amino acids. J gave up 1 base and V 4 bases, and 4 bases lay outside the gene matches. The germline V gene encodes CDR1 LGHNA and CDR2 YSLEER.

The chain has TRBV3-1 (or the pseudogene TRBV3-2) and TRBJ2-2; D is possibly TRBD2 (6 bases). This CDR3 spans 15 amino acids. CDR1 LGHDT and CDR2 YNNKEL come from the germline V gene (reference sequence). The V end lost 7 bases, the J end lost 1 base, and 13 bases lay between the germline ends. CDR3 in amino acids: CASTSVGGNTGELFF. The CDR3 DNA is TGTGCCAGCACCTCGGTGGGGGGGAACACCGGGGAGCTGTTTTTT.

The CDR3 protein is CATTGGAGTDTQYF. The CDR3 DNA reads TGTGCCACAACCGGGGGAGCGGGCACAGATACGCAGTATTTT. The chain recombines TRBV10-3 with TRBJ2-3; TRBD2 might be the D (6 bases). Germline CDR1 reads ENHRY; CDR2 reads SYGVKD. The CDR3 sequence is 14 residues long. Trimming shortened V by 10 bases and J by 1 base, and 15 bases separated the two germline ends.

The rearrangement uses TRBV11-2 and TRBJ1-1; no clear D gene. Per the germline V gene, CDR1 is SGHAT and CDR2 is FQNNGV. V shed 5 bases and J shed 1 base, with 8 bases lying between them. This CDR3 is 13 amino acids long. This chain's CDR3 is CASSPYSNTEAFF. The DNA for the CDR3 is TGTGCCAGCAGCCCCTACTCGAACACTGAAGCTTTCTTT.

The J gene is TRBJ2-1, the V gene TRBV7-2; TRBD2 is a possible D gene (6 bases). The CDR3 is made up of 20 amino acids. Germline CDR1 reads SGHTA; CDR2 reads FQGNSA. V lost 0 bases and J lost 0, with 21 bases in between. The CDR3: CASSLALSRGTSSSYNEQFF. As DNA, the CDR3 is TGTGCCAGCAGCTTAGCTTTGTCGCGCGGGACGTCGAGCTCCTACAATGAGCAGTTCTTC.

The chain is built from TRBV14 and TRBJ2-2; no clear D gene. The germline V and J ends were trimmed by 4 bases and 4 bases, with 10 bases remaining between them. This CDR3 has 14 residues. Per germline, CDR1 SGHDN and CDR2 FVKESK. In DNA form, the CDR3 reads TGTGCCAGCAGCCTCCTGGGTGGCACCGGGGAGCTGTTTTTT. Translating gives CASSLLGGTGELFF.